The sequence of this T cell receptor beta chain was determined in a study of T cell responses to AZD1222 COVID-19 vaccine. On the study more broadly: Second-dose schedules of about 4 or about 12 weeks were combined.

Clones were read by immunoSEQ multiplex PCR, and TCRdb kept only the in-frame ones, dropping some. The data show over 110,000 clones, roughly nine tenths seen once. CDR3 length equals 15 residues. CDR1 and CDR2 (germline): LGHDT, YNNKEL (reference sequence). The ends were cut back, 4 bases at V and 4 bases at J, with 16 bases in the middle. The chain has TRBV3-1 (or the pseudogene TRBV3-2) and TRBJ1-1, with D possibly matching TRBD1 (5 bases). The starting material was peripheral blood, obtained on day 0 of AZD1222 vaccination. The sequence derives from an adult in good health. The CDR3 spells CASSPRREGITEAFF. The CDR3 region has the DNA TGTGCCAGCAGCCCGCGGAGGGAGGGGATCACTGAAGCTTTCTTT.